The 13 T cell receptor beta chains below all came from one sample that was sequenced in a study of blood T cell repertoires in COVID-19. Clones were sequenced by immunoSEQ multiplex PCR, and TCRdb holds only the in-frame ones, with some missing. The sample has around 52,000 clones; 82% are singletons. Sequencing was carried out using peripheral blood. The receptor set was obtained from a woman aged 60-70 years with acute or convalescent COVID-19.

The chain links TRBV10-1 to TRBJ2-7; 7 bases map to TRBD2. The V segment lost 2 bases and the J segment 2 bases; nucleotides outside the gene matches: 3. This CDR3 spans 14 amino acids. CDR1 is WNHNN and CDR2 is SYGVQD in the germline V gene (reference sequence). CDR3 loop: CASSEGAGAYEQYF. The CDR3 DNA reads as TGCGCCAGCAGTGAGGGGGCGGGGGCCTACGAGCAGTACTTC.

There are a few counts of this clone. The chain joins TRBV6-1 to TRBJ2-3; 8 bases are shared with TRBD1. The germline V gene encodes CDR1 MNHNS and CDR2 SASEGT. V lost 2 bases to trimming and J lost 4 bases; unmatched junction nucleotides: 5. The CDR3 length is 15 residues. The CDR3 coding sequence is TGTGCCAGCAGTGAATCAGGGGGCTGGTCAGATACGCAGTATTTT. It encodes CASSESGGWSDTQYF.

The chain is built from TRBV4-1 and TRBJ2-6; D unresolved. The germline V and J ends were trimmed by 4 bases and 4 bases, with 17 bases remaining between them. The CDR3 sequence is 17 residues long. CDR1 and CDR2 from the germline V gene are MGHRA and YSYEKL. CDR3 in DNA: TGCGCCAGCAGCCGATCAGGTTCGGTATCGGGGGCCAACGTCCTGACTTTC. It encodes CASSRSGSVSGANVLTF.

This clone was seen more than once but under ten times. The rearrangement joins TRBV19 to TRBJ1-5; weak D call: TRBD1 (6 bases). The CDR3 is 16 amino acids. V was pared by 3 bases and J by 3 bases, with 15 bases between. Germline V gives CDR1 LNHDA, CDR2 SQIVND (reference sequence). The DNA for the CDR3 is TGTGCCAGTAGTATTGCTGGGGGCATAGTCAATCAGCCCCAGCATTTT. Translating it yields CASSIAGGIVNQPQHF.

This chain uses TRBV6-2 or TRBV6-3 with TRBJ1-1; unclear D gene. Germline V gives CDR1 MNHEY, CDR2 SVGEGT. Trimming left V 5 bases short and J 5 bases short, with 12 bases between. This CDR3 region has 13 residues. CDR3 in amino acids: CASSLSSGTEAFF. The CDR3 DNA reads as TGTGCCAGCAGTCTCAGTTCGGGAACTGAAGCTTTCTTT.

The genes are TRBV18 and TRBJ2-1; 11 bases agree with TRBD2. The CDR3 loop spans 17 amino acids. From germline, CDR1 is KGHSH and CDR2 LQKENI. With 2 bases clipped from V and 8 bases from J, the junction kept 11 bases outside the gene matches. CDR3 sequence: CASSPDLAGGGFDEQFF. CDR3 in DNA: TGTGCCAGCTCACCAGATCTAGCGGGGGGTGGATTCGATGAGCAGTTCTTC. Full variable domain (remainder filled in from reference TRBV18 and TRBJ2-1): NAGVMQNPRHLVRRRGQEARLRCSPMKGHSHVYWYRQLPEEGLKFMVYLQKENIIDESGMPKERFSAEFPKEGPSILRIQQVVRGDSAAYFCASSPDLAGGGFDEQFFGPGTRLTVL.

The V and J genes are TRBV6-2 or TRBV6-3 and TRBJ1-5; 7 bases are a match to TRBD1. Looked up from germline, CDR1 is MNHEY and CDR2 is SVGEGT. The CDR3 has 14 residues. V lost 4 bases to trimming and J lost 6 bases; unmatched junction nucleotides: 6. Written as DNA, the CDR3 is TGTGCCAGCAGTTTTGCAGGGGGTCGTCAGCCCCAGCATTTT. Translated: CASSFAGGRQPQHF.

The genes are TRBV7-2 and TRBJ1-1; 9 nucleotides line up with TRBD1. Unmatched junction bases numbered 4, after V lost 5 bases and J lost 6 bases. CDR3 length equals 13 residues. Germline V gives CDR1 SGHTA, CDR2 FQGNSA. The CDR3 here is CASSKQGASEAFF. DNA of the CDR3: TGTGCCAGCAGCAAACAGGGGGCTTCTGAAGCTTTCTTT.

J is TRBJ2-7 and V is TRBV11-2, with unresolved D. V shed 1 base and J shed 6 bases, with 10 bases lying between them. Germline V gene lookup returns CDR1 SGHAT and CDR2 FQNNGV. The CDR3 consists of 13 residues. The CDR3 nucleotides read TGTGCCAGCAGCTTAGCCCCCCTACTCGAGCAGTACTTC. Residues: CASSLAPLLEQYF.

The rearrangement joins TRBV5-1 to TRBJ2-1; tentatively, D is TRBD2 (5 bases). Germline assignment: CDR1 SGHRS and CDR2 YFSETQ. The CDR3 extends over 13 amino acids. V was clipped by 0 bases and J by 5 bases, with 6 bases between them. The CDR3 nucleotides read TGCGCCAGCAGCTTGGTGGGAGACAATGAGCAGTTCTTC. It codes for CASSLVGDNEQFF.

The V call is TRBV6-5, the J call TRBJ1-2; the match to TRBD1 covers 8 bases. This CDR3 has 16 amino acids. The germline V gene has CDR1 MNHEY and CDR2 SVGAGI. Trimming removed 0 bases from V and 8 bases from J; junction bases left unmatched: 11. The CDR3 DNA sequence: TGTGCCAGCAGTTACTCGAACGCAGGGGGCGCTGGGGGCTACACCTTC. This translates into CASSYSNAGGAGGYTF.

The CDR3 loop is CASSLFAGGEQYF. CDR3 coding DNA: TGTGCCAGCAGCTTATTTGCGGGGGGCGAGCAGTACTTC. The chain uses TRBV7-2 and TRBJ2-7, with 8 bases fitting TRBD2. This CDR3 spans 13 amino acids. V trimming: 2 bases; J trimming: 6 bases; junction bases outside the gene matches: 3. Germline V CDR1 and CDR2: SGHTA, FQGNSA.

The chain has TRBV13 and TRBJ2-7; no definite D call. This CDR3 has 13 amino acids. Trimming removed 5 bases at V and 5 bases at J, with 13 bases between. The V gene's germline CDR1 is PRHDT and CDR2 FYEKMQ (reference sequence). The CDR3 nucleotides are TGTGCCAGCAGCCGTCAGGCCCTGGACGAGCAGTACTTC. This encodes CASSRQALDEQYF. The variable domain in full, completed from reference TRBV13 and TRBJ2-7, reads AAGVIQSPRHLIKEKRETATLKCYPIPRHDTVYWYQQGPGQDPQFLISFYEKMQSDKGSIPDRFSAQQFSDYHSELNMSSLELGDSALYFCASSRQALDEQYFGPGTRLTVT.